This passage covers 10 T cell receptor beta chains from one sample sequenced in a study of cytomegalovirus exposure and HLA in healthy donors. Both 60 Vbeta primers and 13 Jbeta primers went into the PCR. Clones were read by immunoSEQ multiplex PCR, and TCRdb kept only the in-frame ones, dropping some. With fewer than 200,000 clones in the sample, the ten largest clones hold roughly 1.3%. Sequencing input: PBMCs. Receptors originate from a woman aged 60-75 years in good health and CMV-seronegative.

The chain employs TRBV5-1 and TRBJ1-1; unclear D gene. Trimming took off 0 bases at V and 4 bases at J, with 10 bases between the two ends. Per the germline V gene, CDR1 is SGHRS and CDR2 is YFSETQ. The CDR3 runs to 14 residues. The CDR3 reads CASSLVEGGTEAFF. The CDR3 DNA reads as TGCGCCAGCAGCTTGGTAGAGGGAGGCACTGAAGCTTTCTTT.

The genes are TRBV5-1 and TRBJ1-2, with D uncertain. V gave up 1 base and J gave up 5 bases, with 12 bases separating them. Germline V gene lookup returns CDR1 SGHRS and CDR2 YFSETQ. The CDR3 is made up of 14 amino acids. The CDR3 spells CASSLHGGEYGYTF. Written as DNA, the CDR3 is TGCGCCAGCAGCTTGCATGGCGGGGAATATGGCTACACCTTC.

The gene calls are TRBV5-6 and TRBJ2-7, with 7 positions matching TRBD1. The CDR3 has 15 residues. The ends lost 6 bases at V and 2 bases at J; junction bases unmatched: 11. CDR1 and CDR2 from the germline V gene are SGHDT and YYEEEE. DNA of the CDR3: TGTGCCAGCACCATCAGACAGGGAATGCCCTACGAGCAGTACTTC. It is translated as CASTIRQGMPYEQYF.

The rearrangement joins TRBV6-5 to TRBJ1-2; weak D call: TRBD1 (6 bases). With 7 bases removed from V and 7 bases from J, the gap between germline ends came to 19 bases. The germline CDR1 and CDR2 sequences are MNHEY and SVGAGI. This CDR3 is built from 14 residues. The CDR3 DNA reads as TGTGCCAGCACCCACGGACGGGGGGGCAGTGGCTACACCTTC. This gives the protein CASTHGRGGSGYTF.

The chain combines TRBV6-4 with TRBJ2-2, with TRBD1 matching 8 bases. Trimming took 0 bases from V and 6 from J; bases not matched to a gene: 6. Per germline, CDR1 MRHNA and CDR2 SNTAGT. The CDR3 has 16 residues. Here the CDR3 reads CASSDSWTGLSGELFF. The CDR3 DNA sequence: TGTGCCAGCAGTGACTCCTGGACAGGGTTGTCCGGGGAGCTGTTTTTT.

The chain employs TRBV19 and TRBJ1-2, with D maybe TRBD1 (5 bases). The CDR3 contains 10 residues. Germline CDR1 and CDR2: LNHDA and SQIVND (reference sequence). Trimming shortened V by 10 bases and J by 13 bases, and 16 bases separated the two germline ends. CDR3 protein: CATLGAARTF. DNA for the CDR3: TGTGCCACCCTAGGGGCAGCGCGCACCTTC.

The V and J genes are TRBV4-2 and TRBJ1-3, with 7 bases that match TRBD1. The V gene end was trimmed by 3 bases and the J gene end by 0 bases; junction bases not matched to a gene: 5. Germline lookup yields CDR1 LGHNA and CDR2 YNFKEQ. This CDR3 contains 16 residues. For the CDR3, the DNA is TGTGCCAGCAGCCACGGAACAGGGGACTCTGGAAACACCATATATTTT. Protein product: CASSHGTGDSGNTIYF.

The V gene is TRBV5-1, the J gene TRBJ2-2, with TRBD1 matching over 9 bases. The CDR3 contains 14 residues. CDR1 SGHRS and CDR2 YFSETQ come from the germline V gene. V gave up 0 bases and J gave up 6 bases; unmatched junction bases: 0. The CDR3: CASSLGTGAGELFF. As DNA, the CDR3 is TGCGCCAGCAGCTTGGGGACAGGGGCCGGGGAGCTGTTTTTT.

V and J are TRBV11-2 and TRBJ2-7, with 8 bases that match TRBD1. The germline CDR1 and CDR2 sequences are SGHAT and FQNNGV. V shed 5 bases and J 3 bases; nucleotides not matched to a gene: 15. The CDR3 has 17 residues. The CDR3 bases are TGTGCCAGCAGCCTTTCGGGACAGGCCGGGGGTCTCTACGAGCAGTACTTC. Translating gives CASSLSGQAGGLYEQYF.

The V gene is TRBV11-1, the J gene TRBJ2-7, with 12 positions matching TRBD2. This CDR3 contains 17 residues. Per germline, CDR1 SGHAT and CDR2 FQDESV (reference sequence). Unmatched junction bases numbered 11, after V lost 5 bases and J lost 3 bases. The CDR3 loop reads CASSRLAGGPMNYEQYF. The CDR3 nucleotides are TGTGCCAGCAGCCGCCTAGCGGGGGGGCCGATGAACTACGAGCAGTACTTC. Full variable domain (rest looked up from reference TRBV11-1 and TRBJ2-7): EAEVAQSPRYKITEKSQAVAFWCDPISGHATLYWYRQILGQGPELLVQFQDESVVDDSQLPKDRFSAERLKGVDSTLKIQPAELGDSAMYLCASSRLAGGPMNYEQYFGPGTRLTVT.